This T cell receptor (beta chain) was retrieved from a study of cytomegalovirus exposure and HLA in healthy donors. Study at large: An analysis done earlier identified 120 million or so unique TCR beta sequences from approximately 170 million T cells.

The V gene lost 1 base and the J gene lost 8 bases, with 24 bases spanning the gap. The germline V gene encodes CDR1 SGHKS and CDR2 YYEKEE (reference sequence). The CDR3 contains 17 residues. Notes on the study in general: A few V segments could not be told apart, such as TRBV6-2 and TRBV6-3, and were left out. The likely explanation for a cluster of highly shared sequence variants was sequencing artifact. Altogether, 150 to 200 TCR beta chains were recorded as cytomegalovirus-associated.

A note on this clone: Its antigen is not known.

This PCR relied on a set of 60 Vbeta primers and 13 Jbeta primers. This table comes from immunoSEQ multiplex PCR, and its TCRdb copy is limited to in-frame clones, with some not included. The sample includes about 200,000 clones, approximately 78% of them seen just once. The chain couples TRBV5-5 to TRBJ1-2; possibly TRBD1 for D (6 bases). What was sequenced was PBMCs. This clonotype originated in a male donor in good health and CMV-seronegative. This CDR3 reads CASSLSIGQPINTGYTF. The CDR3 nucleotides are TGTGCCAGCAGCTTGTCCATAGGACAGCCCATCAACACGGGCTACACCTTC.